This T cell receptor beta chain was obtained from a study of T cells after yellow fever vaccination. Background on the study: Fractions low in cell number were prepared with SMART-Seq v4 Ultra Low Input. The study, taken as a whole, reports: The booster saw the reappearance of most primary-vaccination clones (around 96% CD4, 80% to 90% CD8). The study found a weaker secondary response that peaked faster, day 5 versus 15.

Researchers made TCR cDNA using 5'RACE template switching, and this step added a universal primer site and UMIs. From the 5' RACE reads, TCRdb called clonotypes with MiXCR, one entry per CDR3 protein. This sample has about 160,000 distinct CDR3 sequences; approximately 6.7% occur once, and the top ten carry more than 2.5%. CDR3 size: 14 residues. CDR1 is SEHNR, CDR2 FQNEAQ, per germline (reference sequence). The J segment lost 8 bases and the V segment lost 5 bases, leaving 11 bases of the junction unmatched. This clonotype was observed at least ten times. No antigen is known for it. The TCR was taken from a man aged 18 to 29 who received the YFV17D yellow fever vaccine. The rearrangement links TRBV7-9 to TRBJ1-2; 7 bases align to TRBD1. The sample here was CD4+ T cells sorted from PBMCs, taken more than 4 days after the first yellow fever vaccination. This chain's CDR3 is CASSPSRQGGGYTF. The CDR3 DNA sequence: TGTGCCAGCAGCCCTTCGCGACAGGGTGGCGGCTACACCTTC.